This TCR beta chain was sequenced during a study of blood T cell repertoires in COVID-19. The germline CDR1 and CDR2 sequences are SGDLS and YYNGEE. V trimming: 1 base; J trimming: 7 bases; junction bases outside the gene matches: 8. There are 17 residues in the CDR3. This table comes from immunoSEQ multiplex PCR, and its TCRdb copy is limited to in-frame clones, with some not included. Among around 70,000 clones listed, 88% were seen once. The sequenced material came from peripheral blood. V and J are TRBV9 and TRBJ2-1; 13 bases map to TRBD2. The receptor comes from a human donor in a cohort sampled during active COVID-19. The CDR3 DNA sequence: TGTGCCAGCAGCGTAACTAGCGGGAGGGCCGTGTCGAATGAGCAGTTCTTC. Amino acid sequence: CASSVTSGRAVSNEQFF.